The TCR beta chain described here comes from a study of cytomegalovirus exposure and HLA in healthy donors. Study-level background: A data release that came early held tens of millions of unique TCRs from HLA-typed donors. Overall study findings and caveats: Presence/absence analysis assumed near-uniform sequencing depth across donors. Available immune exposure information was restricted to CMV serostatus only.

This CDR3 is 15 amino acids long. Trimming stripped 3 bases from V and 4 bases from J, with 13 bases between. The V gene's germline CDR1 is LNHDA and CDR2 SQIVND (reference sequence). Both 60 Vbeta primers and 13 Jbeta primers went into the PCR. Profiled with immunoSEQ multiplex PCR; TCRdb holds only in-frame clones, not every one. In the table there are 150,000 to 200,000 clones, around 79% of which are singletons. Turning to this clone: Antigen: not known.

The source is a man in his fifties or sixties in good health and CMV-seropositive. The chain carries TRBV19 and TRBJ2-1, with D perhaps matching TRBD2 (6 bases). Sequencing used PBMCs. The CDR3 sequence: CASSISGLGYNEQFF. For the CDR3, the DNA is TGTGCCAGTAGTATTTCGGGACTCGGATACAATGAGCAGTTCTTC.